A selection of T cell receptor beta chains follows, all from one sample in a study of cytomegalovirus exposure and HLA in healthy donors. TCRdb's copy holds only in-frame clones and misses some; the assay was immunoSEQ multiplex PCR. The data contain hundreds of thousands of clones, around 91% of them singletons. Sequences were obtained from PBMCs. The receptors were gathered from a woman younger than 45 in good health and CMV-seronegative. CDR3s include the opening cysteine and the closing phenylalanine or tryptophan. A D gene is named only where the DNA matches it firmly. Clone size appears in some rows only: once, few, many, or a class for an expanded clone.

clone size: .; D gene: TRBD2; J gene: TRBJ2-7; V gene: TRBV2; CDR3 DNA: TGTGCCAGCAGTAATACGGGAGGGCCCGGTCCCCAGTACTTC; CDR3 protein: CASSNTGGPGPQYF
clone size: .; D gene: .; J gene: TRBJ1-2; V gene: TRBV6-5; CDR3 DNA: TGTGCCAGCAGAATGAGGGGGAACTATGGCTACACCTTC; CDR3 protein: CASRMRGNYGYTF
clone size: .; D gene: TRBD2; J gene: TRBJ2-4; V gene: TRBV28; CDR3 DNA: TGTGCCAGCAGTCGTATCCTCCGAACTAGCGGGACCTACGCTCAGTACTTC; CDR3 protein: CASSRILRTSGTYAQYF
clone size: .; D gene: TRBD2; J gene: TRBJ2-7; V gene: TRBV29-1; CDR3 DNA: TGCAGCGGGCTAGCGGGGGCTGGTGAGCAGTACTTC; CDR3 protein: CSGLAGAGEQYF
clone size: .; D gene: .; J gene: TRBJ1-5; V gene: TRBV15; CDR3 DNA: TGTGCCACCAGCAGAGCTAACACCGGGGGGCCCCAGCATTTT; CDR3 protein: CATSRANTGGPQHF
clone size: .; D gene: .; J gene: TRBJ2-7; V gene: TRBV15; CDR3 DNA: TGTGCCACCAGCCGCCAGAACTACGAGCAGTACTTC; CDR3 protein: CATSRQNYEQYF
clone size: .; D gene: .; J gene: TRBJ2-1; V gene: TRBV6-5; CDR3 DNA: TGTGCCAGCAGTTACGAGTCGGGAGCGAAGCAGTTCTTC; CDR3 protein: CASSYESGAKQFF
clone size: .; D gene: .; J gene: TRBJ2-1; V gene: TRBV9; CDR3 DNA: TGTGCCAGCAGCGTAGGCGGACCGAGTTATAAGGAGCAGTTCTTC; CDR3 protein: CASSVGGPSYKEQFF
clone size: once; D gene: TRBD1; J gene: TRBJ1-1; V gene: TRBV30; CDR3 DNA: TGTGCCTGGAGGAAACAGGGGATGAACACTGAAGCTTTCTTT; CDR3 protein: CAWRKQGMNTEAFF
clone size: .; D gene: TRBD1; J gene: TRBJ2-7; V gene: TRBV15; CDR3 DNA: TGTGCCACCAGCAGGACAGGGGCCTACGAGCAGTACTTC; CDR3 protein: CATSRTGAYEQYF
clone size: .; D gene: .; J gene: TRBJ2-4; V gene: TRBV4-1; CDR3 DNA: TGCGCCAGCAGCCAAGATTCAGGGCACATTCAGTACTTC; CDR3 protein: CASSQDSGHIQYF
clone size: .; D gene: .; J gene: TRBJ1-1; V gene: TRBV28; CDR3 DNA: TGTGCTTCGGGACGTACTGAAGCTTTCTTT; CDR3 protein: CASGRTEAFF
clone size: .; D gene: .; J gene: TRBJ2-3; V gene: TRBV21-1; CDR3 DNA: TGTGCCAGCAGCAACTCCAGTACTAGCGGGAGGGCATCTAGCACAGATACGCAGTATTTT; CDR3 protein: CASSNSSTSGRASSTDTQYF
clone size: .; D gene: .; J gene: TRBJ1-3; V gene: TRBV5-1; CDR3 DNA: TGCGCCAGCAGCCTCACCCCTCCCGGGTCTGGAAACACCATATATTTT; CDR3 protein: CASSLTPPGSGNTIYF
clone size: .; D gene: TRBD2; J gene: TRBJ2-4; V gene: TRBV25-1; CDR3 DNA: TGTGCCAGCAGTGGAGGTGGGAGGGCCTTGGGTAACATTCAGTACTTC; CDR3 protein: CASSGGGRALGNIQYF
clone size: .; D gene: .; J gene: TRBJ2-5; V gene: TRBV30; CDR3 DNA: TGTGCCTGGAATAAGGCATCAGCTAAAGAGACCCAGTACTTC; CDR3 protein: CAWNKASAKETQYF
clone size: .; D gene: .; J gene: TRBJ2-5; V gene: TRBV7-7; CDR3 DNA: TGTGCCAGCACCTACAACGCCGAAGAGACCCAGTACTTC; CDR3 protein: CASTYNAEETQYF
clone size: .; D gene: .; J gene: TRBJ2-5; V gene: TRBV7-2; CDR3 DNA: TGTGCCAGCAGCTTAACCCCAGGGGACCACCAAGAGACCCAGTACTTC; CDR3 protein: CASSLTPGDHQETQYF
clone size: once; D gene: .; J gene: TRBJ2-3; V gene: TRBV4-3; CDR3 DNA: TGCGCCAGCAGCTGGGTAGTTAGTTCAGATACGCAGTATTTT; CDR3 protein: CASSWVVSSDTQYF
clone size: few; D gene: TRBD1; J gene: TRBJ1-5; V gene: TRBV4-1; CDR3 DNA: TGCGCCAGCAGGAGACAGGGAGACGGTCAGCCCCAGCATTTT; CDR3 protein: CASRRQGDGQPQHF
clone size: .; D gene: .; J gene: TRBJ2-2; V gene: TRBV9; CDR3 DNA: TGTGCCAGCAGCGCCATGGGGGCTAGGTCCGGGGAGCTGTTTTTT; CDR3 protein: CASSAMGARSGELFF
clone size: .; D gene: .; J gene: TRBJ1-1; V gene: TRBV27; CDR3 DNA: TGTGCCAGCAGTCTCGGCACTGAAGCTTTCTTT; CDR3 protein: CASSLGTEAFF
clone size: .; D gene: .; J gene: TRBJ2-2; V gene: TRBV5-4; CDR3 DNA: TGTGCCAGCAGCTTGGTAGGGGTTAACACCGGGGAGCTGTTTTTT; CDR3 protein: CASSLVGVNTGELFF
clone size: .; D gene: TRBD2; J gene: TRBJ2-5; V gene: TRBV11-2; CDR3 DNA: TGTGCCAGCAGCTTAGGTCTACTAGCGTCCAAACAAGAGACCCAGTACTTC; CDR3 protein: CASSLGLLASKQETQYF
clone size: .; D gene: TRBD2; J gene: TRBJ2-1; V gene: TRBV6-1; CDR3 DNA: TGTGCCACCAGGCAGGTAACTAGCGTGAACAATGAGCAGTTCTTC; CDR3 protein: CATRQVTSVNNEQFF
clone size: .; D gene: TRBD1; J gene: TRBJ1-4; V gene: TRBV7-9; CDR3 DNA: TGTGCCAGCAGCCAAGGACAGGGAGTAGATGAAAAACTGTTTTTT; CDR3 protein: CASSQGQGVDEKLFF
clone size: .; D gene: TRBD2; J gene: TRBJ2-1; V gene: TRBV27; CDR3 DNA: TGTGCCAGCAGTTTATCCGGGAGGGCCAGGAACAATGAGCAGTTCTTC; CDR3 protein: CASSLSGRARNNEQFF
clone size: .; D gene: .; J gene: TRBJ1-2; V gene: TRBV5-1; CDR3 DNA: TGCGCCAGCAGCCCTAGGACGCTAGTTCCTAACTATGGCTACACCTTC; CDR3 protein: CASSPRTLVPNYGYTF
clone size: .; D gene: TRBD2; J gene: TRBJ2-1; V gene: TRBV7-3; CDR3 DNA: TGTGCCAGCAGCTTAACCTCGGGTAGCGGGAGGCATGAGCAGTTCTTC; CDR3 protein: CASSLTSGSGRHEQFF
clone size: .; D gene: .; J gene: TRBJ2-2; V gene: TRBV19; CDR3 DNA: TGTGCCAGTACCCAGACCGGGGAGCTGTTTTTT; CDR3 protein: CASTQTGELFF
clone size: .; D gene: .; J gene: TRBJ2-3; V gene: TRBV29-1; CDR3 DNA: TGCAGCGTTGAAGATCTAGAAAGGGTAGGCCGTACGCAGTATTTT; CDR3 protein: CSVEDLERVGRTQYF
clone size: once; D gene: .; J gene: TRBJ2-3; V gene: TRBV6-1; CDR3 DNA: TGTGCCAGCAGTGACCTCTTCCGGCTGGGAGGCACAGATACGCAGTATTTT; CDR3 protein: CASSDLFRLGGTDTQYF
clone size: .; D gene: .; J gene: TRBJ2-1; V gene: TRBV15; CDR3 DNA: TGTGCCACCAGCAGAGAAAGACCCCTAGCACCCAATGAGCAGTTCTTC; CDR3 protein: CATSRERPLAPNEQFF
clone size: .; D gene: TRBD1; J gene: TRBJ2-3; V gene: TRBV7-3; CDR3 DNA: TGTGCCAGCAGCTCCGGGACAGGGGCAGATACGCAGTATTTT; CDR3 protein: CASSSGTGADTQYF
clone size: .; D gene: TRBD2; J gene: TRBJ2-5; V gene: TRBV4-1; CDR3 DNA: TGCGCCAGCAGCCAAGAAACTAGCGGGTACCAAGAGACCCAGTACTTC; CDR3 protein: CASSQETSGYQETQYF
clone size: .; D gene: TRBD1; J gene: TRBJ2-5; V gene: TRBV11-3; CDR3 DNA: TGTGCCAGCAGTCCCAGGGACAGGGAGACCCAGTACTTC; CDR3 protein: CASSPRDRETQYF
clone size: once; D gene: TRBD2; J gene: TRBJ2-5; V gene: TRBV29-1; CDR3 DNA: TGCAGCGTCAGACTAGCGGGAGGGCGGGAGACCCAGTACTTC; CDR3 protein: CSVRLAGGRETQYF
clone size: .; D gene: .; J gene: TRBJ1-2; V gene: TRBV4-1; CDR3 DNA: TGCGCCAGCAGCCAAGTAACTTACGGAAACTATGGCTACACCTTC; CDR3 protein: CASSQVTYGNYGYTF
clone size: .; D gene: .; J gene: TRBJ1-2; V gene: TRBV7-8; CDR3 DNA: TGTGCCAGCAGCCCCTCTACGGGCAGTAACTATGGCTACACCTTC; CDR3 protein: CASSPSTGSNYGYTF
clone size: .; D gene: .; J gene: TRBJ2-1; V gene: TRBV11-2; CDR3 DNA: TGTGCCAGCAGCTTATCGGCGGGAATCTCCTACAATGAGCAGTTCTTC; CDR3 protein: CASSLSAGISYNEQFF
clone size: .; D gene: .; J gene: TRBJ2-1; V gene: TRBV9; CDR3 DNA: TGTGCCAGCAGCCCCGATCCAGATCCGGGGCAGTTCTTC; CDR3 protein: CASSPDPDPGQFF
clone size: .; D gene: .; J gene: TRBJ2-5; V gene: TRBV27; CDR3 DNA: TGTGCCAGCAGTTTATCTGGGGGAGTGGGAGAGACCCAGTACTTC; CDR3 protein: CASSLSGGVGETQYF
clone size: .; D gene: TRBD2; J gene: TRBJ2-2; V gene: TRBV5-1; CDR3 DNA: TGCGCCAGCAGCTTGGGGCTAGCGGGCGGGGAGCTGTTTTTT; CDR3 protein: CASSLGLAGGELFF
clone size: .; D gene: TRBD2; J gene: TRBJ2-1; V gene: TRBV7-2; CDR3 DNA: TGTGCCAGCAGCCCTTGGACTAGCGGAAGCTCCTACAATGAGCAGTTCTTC; CDR3 protein: CASSPWTSGSSYNEQFF
clone size: .; D gene: TRBD2; J gene: TRBJ2-1; V gene: TRBV27; CDR3 DNA: TGTGCCACCAGCTTTGGACTAGCGGGAGTTAATGAGCAGTTCTTC; CDR3 protein: CATSFGLAGVNEQFF
clone size: .; D gene: .; J gene: TRBJ2-1; V gene: TRBV25-1; CDR3 DNA: TGTGCCAGCAGTGAGCAGGGAAGGTACAATGAGCAGTTCTTC; CDR3 protein: CASSEQGRYNEQFF
clone size: once; D gene: .; J gene: TRBJ2-7; V gene: TRBV11-2; CDR3 DNA: TGTGCCAGCAGCTCCCGCGTGAGCTCCTACGAGCAGTACTTC; CDR3 protein: CASSSRVSSYEQYF
clone size: .; D gene: .; J gene: TRBJ2-7; V gene: TRBV7-9; CDR3 DNA: TGTGCCAGCAGCTTATCGCGCGGGGTGAGCTCCTACGAGCAGTACTTC; CDR3 protein: CASSLSRGVSSYEQYF
clone size: .; D gene: TRBD1; J gene: TRBJ2-7; V gene: TRBV7-3; CDR3 DNA: TGTGCCAGCAGCTTAAAGGCGGGCACAGGGGGCGCGGGGACAGACTACGAGCAGTACTTC; CDR3 protein: CASSLKAGTGGAGTDYEQYF
clone size: .; D gene: .; J gene: TRBJ2-7; V gene: TRBV11-2; CDR3 DNA: TGTGCCAGCTCAGGTGGCATCTCCTACGAGCAGTACTTC; CDR3 protein: CASSGGISYEQYF
clone size: .; D gene: .; J gene: TRBJ2-2; V gene: TRBV2; CDR3 DNA: TGTGCCAGCACAGTGAGACTTCAGACCGGGGAGCTGTTTTTT; CDR3 protein: CASTVRLQTGELFF
clone size: .; D gene: .; J gene: TRBJ2-1; V gene: TRBV29-1; CDR3 DNA: TGCAGCGTTGCGGAGAACTACAATGAGCAGTTCTTC; CDR3 protein: CSVAENYNEQFF
clone size: few; D gene: TRBD1; J gene: TRBJ1-2; V gene: TRBV9; CDR3 DNA: TGTGCCAGCAGCGCCCCGGGACAGAACTATGGCTACACCTTC; CDR3 protein: CASSAPGQNYGYTF
clone size: .; D gene: .; J gene: TRBJ1-5; V gene: TRBV2; CDR3 DNA: TGTGCCAGCAGCGGGGAGGGAAACGGGGGTCAGCCCCAGCATTTT; CDR3 protein: CASSGEGNGGQPQHF
clone size: .; D gene: TRBD2; J gene: TRBJ2-3; V gene: TRBV5-1; CDR3 DNA: TGCGCCAGCAGTAAGGTAGCGGGAGAGAACGGAGATACGCAGTATTTT; CDR3 protein: CASSKVAGENGDTQYF
clone size: once; D gene: .; J gene: TRBJ2-7; V gene: TRBV28; CDR3 DNA: TGTGCCAGCAGTTTAAGTCCCGCAAGCTCCTACGAGCAGTACTTC; CDR3 protein: CASSLSPASSYEQYF
clone size: .; D gene: .; J gene: TRBJ2-2; V gene: TRBV7-8; CDR3 DNA: TGTGCCAGCAGCTTCGGATTCGGCACGGCGAACACCGGGGAGCTGTTTTTT; CDR3 protein: CASSFGFGTANTGELFF
clone size: .; D gene: .; J gene: TRBJ2-7; V gene: TRBV4-3; CDR3 DNA: TGCGCCAGCAGCCAAGATTCGGCCGGCGGATCCGAGCAGTACTTC; CDR3 protein: CASSQDSAGGSEQYF
clone size: .; D gene: .; J gene: TRBJ2-1; V gene: TRBV11-2; CDR3 DNA: TGTGCCAGCAGCTTGTTTCTAGAAGGCTACAATGAGCAGTTCTTC; CDR3 protein: CASSLFLEGYNEQFF
clone size: .; D gene: TRBD1; J gene: TRBJ1-1; V gene: TRBV4-3; CDR3 DNA: TGCGCCAGCAGCCAAATATTTAAGGGGACAGGGATCGACACTGAAGCTTTCTTT; CDR3 protein: CASSQIFKGTGIDTEAFF